A selection of T cell receptor beta chains follows, all from one sample in a study of CD8 T cells in ankylosing spondylitis. MiXCR, run by TCRdb on the 5' RACE reads, gives a single entry per CDR3 protein. This sample has about 420,000 distinct CDR3 sequences, with about a fifth found just once. The sequenced sample was blood, either unsorted or a sorted T cell fraction (not recorded which). The receptors were sampled from a male donor with ankylosing spondylitis. Each CDR3 is given with its conserved first and last residue. A D gene is named only where the DNA matches it firmly. Clone size is given for some rows only: seen once, a few or many times, or a class if the clone is expanded.

>-|TRBJ2-5|11|-|TRBV24-1
TGTGCCACCACCGAAGGGGAGACCCAGTACTTC
CATTEGETQYF
>-|TRBJ1-1|15|-|TRBV4-1
TGCGCCAGCAGCCAAGATCTTAGGGGTAACACTGAAGCTTTCTTT
CASSQDLRGNTEAFF
>-|TRBJ1-6|14|-|TRBV19
TGTGCCAGTAGTATAGACCGGGATAATTCACCCCTCCACTTT
CASSIDRDNSPLHF
>-|TRBJ1-4|16|-|TRBV5-1
TGCGCCAGCTGCGTTGGGGTTGGGTCAACTAATGAAAAACTGTTTTTT
CASCVGVGSTNEKLFF
>few|TRBJ2-7|15|-|TRBV5-1
TGCGCCAGCAGCTTAAGACAGCACTCCTCCTACGAGCAGTACTTC
CASSLRQHSSYEQYF
>-|TRBJ1-1|13|TRBD1|TRBV30
TGTGCCCGGGACAGGGTGGAAAACACTGAAGCTTTCTTT
CARDRVENTEAFF
>many|TRBJ1-2|13|-|TRBV5-1
TGCGCCAGCAGCCCCTCCGGGGCCCATGGCTACACCTTC
CASSPSGAHGYTF
>-|TRBJ1-2|12|TRBD1|TRBV20-1
TGCAGTGCCCAGGGACAGGGGGTATACTACACCTTC
CSAQGQGVYYTF
>-|TRBJ2-3|14|TRBD2|TRBV5-1
TGCGCCAGCAGCTTGACTAGCGTGACAGATACGCAGTATTTT
CASSLTSVTDTQYF
>few|TRBJ2-7|13|-|TRBV7-8
TGTGCCAGCAGCTTACGATCCGACTACGAGCAGTACTTC
CASSLRSDYEQYF
>-|TRBJ2-1|14|TRBD2|TRBV7-9
TGTGCCAGCAGCTTAGACCTAGCGGACAATGAGCAGTTCTTC
CASSLDLADNEQFF
>-|TRBJ1-1|14|-|TRBV7-2
TGTGCCAGCAGCTCCGGGATTCAGGGCACTGAAGCTTTCTTT
CASSSGIQGTEAFF
>-|TRBJ2-2|16|TRBD1|TRBV19
TGTGCCAGTAGTAGGGGGACAGGGGTAAACACCGGGGAGCTGTTTTTT
CASSRGTGVNTGELFF
>-|TRBJ2-1|17|TRBD1|TRBV24-1
TGTGCCACCAGTGATCGGACAGGGACCAGCTCCTACAATGAGCAGTTCTTC
CATSDRTGTSSYNEQFF
>-|TRBJ2-7|15|-|TRBV20-1
TGCAGTGCTAGAGCAGGGCAACCCAACTCCTACGAGCAGTACTTC
CSARAGQPNSYEQYF
>-|TRBJ2-3|14|-|TRBV4-2
TGTGCCAGCAGCCGGGGACCAGACACAGATACGCAGTATTTT
CASSRGPDTDTQYF
>many|TRBJ1-5|14|-|TRBV7-3
TGTGCCAGCAGCCTCGGGAGAGGGAACCAGCCCCAGCATTTT
CASSLGRGNQPQHF
>few|TRBJ2-3|17|-|TRBV9
TGTGCCAGCAGCGTAGAAGCGGCCTTAACTAGCACAGATACGCAGTATTTT
CASSVEAALTSTDTQYF
>once|TRBJ1-1|13|-|TRBV20-1
TGCAGTGCTAGGCCGAGGTACGCGACCGAAGCTTTCTTT
CSARPRYATEAFF
>-|TRBJ2-3|18|-|TRBV4-3
TGCGCCAGCAGCCAAGATTGGGGGGGCTCCCGGGTCCCAGATACGCAGTATTTT
CASSQDWGGSRVPDTQYF
>few|TRBJ2-3|14|TRBD2|TRBV20-1
TGCAGTGCTAGATTAGTAGCGGGATCAGATACGCAGTATTTT
CSARLVAGSDTQYF
>-|TRBJ1-2|14|-|TRBV5-6
TGTGCCAGCAGCCTACTCGGACGGCAGTATGGCTACACCTTC
CASSLLGRQYGYTF
>-|TRBJ2-5|16|-|TRBV6-1
TGTGCCAGCAGCGCAACAGGGTCACGGGTCCAAGAGACCCAGTACTTC
CASSATGSRVQETQYF
>-|TRBJ1-1|14|-|TRBV5-5
TGTGCCAGCAGCTTGCTCTGGGAGGGTACTGAAGCTTTCTTT
CASSLLWEGTEAFF
>few|TRBJ2-3|13|-|TRBV28
TGTGCCATCCGGGACTCCTACACAGATACGCAGTATTTT
CAIRDSYTDTQYF
>few|TRBJ2-5|15|TRBD2|TRBV5-1
TGCGCCAGCAGCTTGACTAGCGGAGAGGAAGAGACCCAGTACTTC
CASSLTSGEEETQYF